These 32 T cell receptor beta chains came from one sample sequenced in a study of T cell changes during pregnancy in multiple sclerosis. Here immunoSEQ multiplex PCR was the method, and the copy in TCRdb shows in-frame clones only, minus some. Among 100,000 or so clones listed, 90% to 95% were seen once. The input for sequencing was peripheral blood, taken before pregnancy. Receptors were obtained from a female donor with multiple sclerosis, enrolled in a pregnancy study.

CDR3 in amino acids: CASSLARNTEAFF. The CDR3, as DNA: TGTGCCAGCAGTTTAGCGAGGAACACTGAAGCTTTCTTT. J is TRBJ1-1 and V is TRBV28; D is unclear. V shed 2 bases and J shed 1 base, with 5 bases lying between them. Germline loops: CDR1 MDHEN, CDR2 SYDVKM. The length of the CDR3 is 13 residues.

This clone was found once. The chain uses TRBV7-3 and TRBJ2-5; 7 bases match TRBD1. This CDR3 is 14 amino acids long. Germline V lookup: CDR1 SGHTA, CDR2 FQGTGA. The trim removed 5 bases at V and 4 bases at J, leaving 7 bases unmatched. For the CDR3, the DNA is TGTGCCAGCAGCCTGACAGGGATAGGAGAGACCCAGTACTTC. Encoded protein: CASSLTGIGETQYF.

CDR3 residues: CASSLDRGNYGYTF. CDR3 DNA: TGTGCCAGCAGTTTGGACAGGGGGAACTATGGCTACACCTTC. V and J are TRBV28 and TRBJ1-2; TRBD1 matches at 10 bases. The length of the CDR3 is 14 residues. With 3 bases clipped from V and 2 bases from J, the junction kept 0 bases outside the gene matches. In germline, CDR1 is MDHEN, CDR2 SYDVKM.

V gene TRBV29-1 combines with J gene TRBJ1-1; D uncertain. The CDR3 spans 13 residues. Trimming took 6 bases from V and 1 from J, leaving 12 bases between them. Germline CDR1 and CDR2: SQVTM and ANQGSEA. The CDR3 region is CSVEGFGNTEAFF. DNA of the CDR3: TGCAGCGTAGAGGGATTTGGGAACACTGAAGCTTTCTTT.

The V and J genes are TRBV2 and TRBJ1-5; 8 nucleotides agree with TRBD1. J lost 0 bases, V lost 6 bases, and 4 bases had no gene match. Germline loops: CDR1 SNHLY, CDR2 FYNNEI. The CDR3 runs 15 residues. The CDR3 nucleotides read TGTGCCAGCAGGGGACAGGCTTATAGCAATCAGCCCCAGCATTTT. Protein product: CASRGQAYSNQPQHF.

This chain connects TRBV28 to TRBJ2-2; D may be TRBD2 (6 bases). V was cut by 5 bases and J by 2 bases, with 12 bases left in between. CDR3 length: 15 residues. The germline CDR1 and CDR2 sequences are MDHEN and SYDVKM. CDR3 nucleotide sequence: TGTGCCAGCAGTGAGGGGACTCATAACACCGGGGAGCTGTTTTTT. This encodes CASSEGTHNTGELFF.

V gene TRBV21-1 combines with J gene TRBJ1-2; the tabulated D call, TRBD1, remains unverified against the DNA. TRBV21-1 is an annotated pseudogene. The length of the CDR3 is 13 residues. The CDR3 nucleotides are TGTGCCAGCAGCAAAGGGTCAGGGAATGGCTACACCTTC. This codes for CASSKGSGNGYTF.

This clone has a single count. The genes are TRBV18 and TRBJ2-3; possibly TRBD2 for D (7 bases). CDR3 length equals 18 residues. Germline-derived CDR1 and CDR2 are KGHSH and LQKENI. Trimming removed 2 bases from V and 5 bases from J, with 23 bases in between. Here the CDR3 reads CASSPAGLGRLRGDTQYF. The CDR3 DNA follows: TGTGCCAGCTCACCAGCCGGACTAGGGCGCCTCAGGGGAGATACGCAGTATTTT. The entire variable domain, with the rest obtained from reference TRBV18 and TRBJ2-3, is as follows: NAGVMQNPRHLVRRRGQEARLRCSPMKGHSHVYWYRQLPEEGLKFMVYLQKENIIDESGMPKERFSAEFPKEGPSILRIQQVVRGDSAAYFCASSPAGLGRLRGDTQYFGPGTRLTVL.

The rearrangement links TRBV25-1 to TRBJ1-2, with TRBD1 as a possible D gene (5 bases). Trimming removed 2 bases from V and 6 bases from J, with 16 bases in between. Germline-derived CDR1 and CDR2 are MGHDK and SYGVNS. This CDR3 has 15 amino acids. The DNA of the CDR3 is TGTGCCAGCAGTGAACCCCGACAGCAGTTAAATGGCTACACCTTC. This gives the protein CASSEPRQQLNGYTF.

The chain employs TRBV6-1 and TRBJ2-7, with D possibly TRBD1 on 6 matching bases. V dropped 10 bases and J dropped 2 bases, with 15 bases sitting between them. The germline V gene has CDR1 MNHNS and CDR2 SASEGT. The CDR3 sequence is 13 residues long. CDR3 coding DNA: TGTGCCATCCTTCTGACAGGCCCCTACGAGCAGTACTTC. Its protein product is CAILLTGPYEQYF.

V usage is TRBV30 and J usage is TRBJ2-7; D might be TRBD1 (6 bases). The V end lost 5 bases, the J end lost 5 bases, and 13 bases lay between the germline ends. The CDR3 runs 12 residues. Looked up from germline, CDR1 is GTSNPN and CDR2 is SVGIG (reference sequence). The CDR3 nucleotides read TGTGCCTGGTCCAGGGGTTCCAACGAGCAGTACTTC. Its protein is CAWSRGSNEQYF.

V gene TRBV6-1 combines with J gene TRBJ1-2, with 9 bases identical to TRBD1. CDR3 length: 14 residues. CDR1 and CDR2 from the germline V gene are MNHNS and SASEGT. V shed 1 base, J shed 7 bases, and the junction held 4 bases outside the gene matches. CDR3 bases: TGTGCCAGCAGTGAAGACAGGGGGCGAGGTGGCTACACCTTC. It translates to CASSEDRGRGGYTF.

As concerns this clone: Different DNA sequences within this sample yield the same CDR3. The CDR3 DNA sequence: TGTGCCAGCAGCCCAGACAGGGGCAATCAGCCCCAGCATTTT. This translates into CASSPDRGNQPQHF. The J gene is TRBJ1-5, the V gene TRBV7-2; 7 bases agree with TRBD1. The CDR3 is 14 amino acids. The junction had 3 bases not matched to a gene; V was cut back by 5 bases and J by 2 bases. Germline lookup yields CDR1 SGHTA and CDR2 FQGNSA. The complete variable domain, with remaining parts taken from reference TRBV7-2 and TRBJ1-5, reads GAGVSQSPSNKVTEKGKDVELRCDPISGHTALYWYRQSLGQGLEFLIYFQGNSAPDKSGLPSDRFSAERTGGSVSTLTIQRTQQEDSAVYLCASSPDRGNQPQHFGDGTRLSIL.

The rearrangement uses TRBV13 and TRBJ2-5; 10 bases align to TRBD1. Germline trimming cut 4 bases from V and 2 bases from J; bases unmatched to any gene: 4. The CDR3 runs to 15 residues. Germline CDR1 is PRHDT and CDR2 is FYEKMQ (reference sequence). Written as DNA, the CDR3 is TGTGCCAGCAGCTGGGACAGGGGTAGACAAGAGACCCAGTACTTC. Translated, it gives CASSWDRGRQETQYF.

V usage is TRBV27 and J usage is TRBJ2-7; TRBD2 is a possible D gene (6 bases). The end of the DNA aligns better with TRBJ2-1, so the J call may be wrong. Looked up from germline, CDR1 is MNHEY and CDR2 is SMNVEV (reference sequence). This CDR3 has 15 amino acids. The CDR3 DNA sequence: TGTGCCAGCAGTTTAGCGGGGTCCACCTACAATGAGCAGTTCTTC. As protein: CASSLAGSTYNEQFF.

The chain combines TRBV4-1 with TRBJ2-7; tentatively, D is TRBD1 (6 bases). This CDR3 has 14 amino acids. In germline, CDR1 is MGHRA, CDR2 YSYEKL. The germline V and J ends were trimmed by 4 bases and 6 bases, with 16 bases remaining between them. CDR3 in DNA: TGCGCCAGCAGCCTAGCCACAGGGACGGGCGAGCAGTACTTC. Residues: CASSLATGTGEQYF.

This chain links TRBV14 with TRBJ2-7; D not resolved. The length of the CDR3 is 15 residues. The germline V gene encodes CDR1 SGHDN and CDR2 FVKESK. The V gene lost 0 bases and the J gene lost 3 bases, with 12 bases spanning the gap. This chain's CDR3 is CASSQEGPRSYEQYF. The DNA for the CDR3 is TGTGCCAGCAGCCAAGAAGGCCCGAGGAGCTACGAGCAGTACTTC.

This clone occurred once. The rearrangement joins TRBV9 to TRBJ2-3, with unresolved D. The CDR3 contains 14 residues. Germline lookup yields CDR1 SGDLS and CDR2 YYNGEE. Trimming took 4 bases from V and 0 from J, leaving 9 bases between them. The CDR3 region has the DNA TGTGCCAGCAGCCCCGACGGGAGCACAGATACGCAGTATTTT. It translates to CASSPDGSTDTQYF.

The chain's CDR3 is CASSSLTGRNEQFF. CDR3 DNA sequence: TGTGCCAGCAGCTCCCTGACAGGGAGGAATGAGCAGTTCTTC. V is TRBV11-2 and J is TRBJ2-1; a weak D match, TRBD1 (7 bases). The V gene lost 4 bases and the J gene lost 7 bases, with 14 bases spanning the gap. Germline V gene lookup returns CDR1 SGHAT and CDR2 FQNNGV. CDR3 length: 14 residues.

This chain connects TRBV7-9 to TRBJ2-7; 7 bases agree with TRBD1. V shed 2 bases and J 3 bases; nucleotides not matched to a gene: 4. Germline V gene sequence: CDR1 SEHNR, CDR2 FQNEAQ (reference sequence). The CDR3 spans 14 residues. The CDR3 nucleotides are TGTGCCAGCAGCTTATGGGACAGAAACTACGAGCAGTACTTC. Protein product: CASSLWDRNYEQYF.

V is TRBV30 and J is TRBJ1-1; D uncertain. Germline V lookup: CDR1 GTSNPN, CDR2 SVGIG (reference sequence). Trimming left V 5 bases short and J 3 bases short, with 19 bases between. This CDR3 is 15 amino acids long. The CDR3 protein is CAWVTSASPYTEAFF. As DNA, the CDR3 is TGTGCCTGGGTAACCAGCGCCTCCCCGTACACTGAAGCTTTCTTT.

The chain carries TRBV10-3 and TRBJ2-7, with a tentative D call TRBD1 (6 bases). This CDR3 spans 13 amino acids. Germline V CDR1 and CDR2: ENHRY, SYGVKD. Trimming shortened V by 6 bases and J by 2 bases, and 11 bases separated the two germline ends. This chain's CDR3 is CAISRTATYEQYF. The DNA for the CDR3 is TGTGCCATCAGCAGGACAGCAACCTACGAGCAGTACTTC.

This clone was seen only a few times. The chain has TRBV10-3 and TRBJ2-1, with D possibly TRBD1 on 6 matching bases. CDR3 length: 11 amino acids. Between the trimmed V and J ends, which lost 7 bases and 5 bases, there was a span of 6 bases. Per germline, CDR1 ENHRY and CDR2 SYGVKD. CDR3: CAITGDNEQFF. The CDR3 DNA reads TGTGCCATCACAGGGGACAATGAGCAGTTCTTC.

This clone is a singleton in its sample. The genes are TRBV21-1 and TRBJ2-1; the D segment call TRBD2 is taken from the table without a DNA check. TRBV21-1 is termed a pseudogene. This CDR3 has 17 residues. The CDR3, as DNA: TGTGCCAGCATCGAAAACCCAAGGCGGGAGAAAAGCCATGAGCAGTTCTTC. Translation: CASIENPRREKSHEQFF.

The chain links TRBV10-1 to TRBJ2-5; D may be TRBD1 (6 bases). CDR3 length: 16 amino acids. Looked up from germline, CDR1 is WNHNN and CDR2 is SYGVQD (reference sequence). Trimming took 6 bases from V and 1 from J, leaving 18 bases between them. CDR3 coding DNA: TGCGCCAGCAGCCCCGAAGGGGGTACCCCCCAAGAGACCCAGTACTTC. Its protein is CASSPEGGTPQETQYF.

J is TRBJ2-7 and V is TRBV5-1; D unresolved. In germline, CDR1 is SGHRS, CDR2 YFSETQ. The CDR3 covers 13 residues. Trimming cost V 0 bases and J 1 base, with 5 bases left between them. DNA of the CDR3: TGCGCCAGCAGCTTGGTGACTTCCTACGAGCAGTACTTC. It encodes CASSLVTSYEQYF.

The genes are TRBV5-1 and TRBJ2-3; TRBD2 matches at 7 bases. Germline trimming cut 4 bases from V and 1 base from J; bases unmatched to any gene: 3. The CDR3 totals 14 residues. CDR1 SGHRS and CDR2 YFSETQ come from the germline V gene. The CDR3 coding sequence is TGCGCCAGCAGCAAGCGGGACCGCACAGATACGCAGTATTTT. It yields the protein CASSKRDRTDTQYF. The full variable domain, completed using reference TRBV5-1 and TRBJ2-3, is KAGVTQTPRYLIKTRGQQVTLSCSPISGHRSVSWYQQTPGQGLQFLFEYFSETQRNKGNFPGRFSGRQFSNSRSEMNVSTLELGDSALYLCASSKRDRTDTQYFGPGTRLTVL.

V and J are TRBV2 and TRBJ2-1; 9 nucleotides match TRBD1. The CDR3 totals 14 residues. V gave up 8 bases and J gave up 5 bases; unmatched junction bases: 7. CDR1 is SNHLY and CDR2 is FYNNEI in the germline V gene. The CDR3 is CASFPGQGHNEQFF. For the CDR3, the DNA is TGTGCCAGCTTTCCGGGACAGGGCCACAATGAGCAGTTCTTC.

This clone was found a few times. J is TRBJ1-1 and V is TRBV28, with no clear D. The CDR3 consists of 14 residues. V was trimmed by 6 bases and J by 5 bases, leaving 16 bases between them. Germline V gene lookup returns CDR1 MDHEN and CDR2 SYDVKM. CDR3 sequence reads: CASSDKPRGTEAFF. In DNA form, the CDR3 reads TGTGCCAGCAGCGATAAGCCCCGGGGAACTGAAGCTTTCTTT.

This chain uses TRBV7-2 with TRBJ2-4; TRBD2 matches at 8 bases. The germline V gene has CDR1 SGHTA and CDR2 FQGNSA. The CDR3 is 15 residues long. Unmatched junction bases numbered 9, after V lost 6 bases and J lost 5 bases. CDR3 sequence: CASSTIGRAENIQYF. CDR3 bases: TGTGCCAGCAGTACGATCGGGAGGGCCGAAAACATTCAGTACTTC.

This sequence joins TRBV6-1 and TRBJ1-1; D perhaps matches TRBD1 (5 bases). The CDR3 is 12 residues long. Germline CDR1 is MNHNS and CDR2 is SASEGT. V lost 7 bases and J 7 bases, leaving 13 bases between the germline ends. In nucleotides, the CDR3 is TGTGCCAGCATGGGGGTCGGGAGTGAAGCTTTCTTT. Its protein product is CASMGVGSEAFF.

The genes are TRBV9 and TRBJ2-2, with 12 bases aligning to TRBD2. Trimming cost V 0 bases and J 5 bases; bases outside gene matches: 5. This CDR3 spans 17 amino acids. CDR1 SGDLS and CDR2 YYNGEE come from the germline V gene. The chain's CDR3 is CASSVEVTSGRTGELFF. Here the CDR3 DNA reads TGTGCCAGCAGCGTAGAGGTGACTAGCGGGAGAACCGGGGAGCTGTTTTTT.